Shown below are 10 T cell receptor beta chains from a single sample sequenced in a study of OX40 agonist ivuxolimab in advanced cancers. Library preparation employed the immunoSEQ multiplex PCR assay. TCRdb holds this immuneACCESS table with in-frame rearrangements only. Some clones are missing; in checked studies, unresolved V genes explain under half, and the rest has no known cause. Counted in this sample were some 14,000 clones; roughly 60% of them appeared once. Clones ranked in the top ten supply around 9.2% of the sample. The sample here was CD4+ or CD8+ T cells sorted from blood, taken in a trial of the OX40 agonist ivuxolimab. The source is an adult with an advanced solid tumor such as melanoma, head and neck, liver or kidney cancer.

This chain joins TRBV19 and TRBJ2-2, with 9 bases lining up with TRBD2. Germline loops: CDR1 LNHDA, CDR2 SQIVND (reference sequence). J gave up 6 bases and V 2 bases, and 4 bases lay outside the gene matches. This CDR3 comprises 15 residues. CDR3 amino acids: CASSIIAGVPGELFF. DNA for the CDR3: TGTGCCAGTAGTATAATAGCGGGGGTTCCCGGGGAGCTGTTTTTT.

As for this clone: One end of the junction is discordant with germline, which a read error may explain. Other DNA sequences in this sample translate to the same CDR3. This chain uses TRBV5-4 with TRBJ1-5, with D possibly being TRBD1 (5 bases). This CDR3 comprises 13 residues. From germline, CDR1 is SGHNT and CDR2 YYREEE (reference sequence). The CDR3 sequence: CASSFGGTQPQHF. DNA for the CDR3: TGTGCCAGCAGCTTCGGGGGTACACAGCCTCAGCATTTT.

The chain has TRBV4-2 and TRBJ2-3; maybe TRBD2 (6 bases). Per germline, CDR1 LGHNA and CDR2 YNFKEQ. V lost 4 bases and J lost 1, with 12 bases in between. There are 15 residues in the CDR3. DNA for the CDR3: TGTGCCAGCAGCCGAAGCGGGTTACGCACAGATACGCAGTATTTT. Encoded protein: CASSRSGLRTDTQYF.

This clone was counted a few times. J is TRBJ2-7 and V is TRBV18, with unresolved D. Looked up from germline, CDR1 is KGHSH and CDR2 is LQKENI. The CDR3 runs 13 residues. Trimming removed 2 bases at V and 0 bases at J, with 5 bases between. The CDR3 region is CASSPTGSYEQYF. The CDR3 region has the DNA TGTGCCAGCTCACCAACCGGCTCCTACGAGCAGTACTTC.

This clone was detected only a few times. The chain joins TRBV11-2 to TRBJ1-4; no clear D. Germline loops: CDR1 SGHAT, CDR2 FQNNGV. The CDR3 contains 14 residues. Trimming pared 1 base from V and 4 bases from J, leaving 7 bases between. The chain's CDR3 is CASSLGGNNEKLFF. CDR3 DNA: TGTGCCAGCAGCTTAGGAGGGAATAATGAAAAACTGTTTTTT.

The rearrangement uses TRBV5-6 and TRBJ2-5, with D unclear. This CDR3 is built from 14 residues. V lost 0 bases and J 5 bases, leaving 11 bases between the germline ends. Germline CDR1 and CDR2: SGHDT and YYEEEE. CDR3 coding DNA: TGTGCCAGCAGCTTGGCTTTAGGGATGGAGACCCAGTACTTC. It translates to CASSLALGMETQYF.

The rearrangement uses TRBV27 and TRBJ1-2; D is undetermined. The CDR3 runs 13 residues. The ends were cut back, 2 bases at V and 7 bases at J, with 11 bases in the middle. CDR1 is MNHEY, CDR2 SMNVEV, per germline (reference sequence). CDR3 bases: TGTGCCAGCAGTTTAGGAGGGAGGAGTGGCTACACCTTC. This gives the protein CASSLGGRSGYTF.

The chain carries TRBV11-2 and TRBJ2-7, with no clear D. CDR3 length: 11 amino acids. Trimming removed 5 bases at V and 4 bases at J, with 6 bases between. The germline V gene encodes CDR1 SGHAT and CDR2 FQNNGV. The chain's CDR3 is CASSPGYEQYF. In DNA, the CDR3 is TGTGCCAGCAGCCCCGGGTACGAGCAGTACTTC.

There are a few counts of this clone. The V call is TRBV11-2, the J call TRBJ2-7; 7 bases line up with TRBD1. Germline V CDR1 and CDR2: SGHAT, FQNNGV. The V gene end was trimmed by 5 bases and the J gene end by 3 bases; junction bases not matched to a gene: 7. This CDR3 region has 14 residues. CDR3 residues: CASSPLRDSYEQYF. CDR3 nucleotides: TGTGCCAGCAGCCCGCTAAGGGACAGCTACGAGCAGTACTTC.

As concerns this clone: Mismatch with germline at one junction end may stem from a read error. This rearrangement joins TRBV13 to TRBJ2-7; 7 bases agree with TRBD2. Germline-derived CDR1 and CDR2 are PRHDT and FYEKMQ (reference sequence). The CDR3 totals 16 residues. CDR3 sequence reads: CAGSAHRGSTGGEQYF. The CDR3, as DNA: TGTGCCGGCAGCGCCCACCGGGGGTCCACCGGGGGGGAGCAGTACTTC.